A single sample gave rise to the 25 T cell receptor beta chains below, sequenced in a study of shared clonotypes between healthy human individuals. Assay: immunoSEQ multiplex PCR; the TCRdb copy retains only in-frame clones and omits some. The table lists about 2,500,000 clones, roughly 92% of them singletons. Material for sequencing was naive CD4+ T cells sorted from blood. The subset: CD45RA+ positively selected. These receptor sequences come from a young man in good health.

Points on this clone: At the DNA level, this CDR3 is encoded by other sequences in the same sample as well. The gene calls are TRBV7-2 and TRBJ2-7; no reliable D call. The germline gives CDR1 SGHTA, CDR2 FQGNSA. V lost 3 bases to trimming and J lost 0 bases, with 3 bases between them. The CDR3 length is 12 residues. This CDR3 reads CASSFHSYEQYF. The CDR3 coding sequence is TGTGCCAGCAGCTTTCACTCCTACGAGCAGTACTTC.

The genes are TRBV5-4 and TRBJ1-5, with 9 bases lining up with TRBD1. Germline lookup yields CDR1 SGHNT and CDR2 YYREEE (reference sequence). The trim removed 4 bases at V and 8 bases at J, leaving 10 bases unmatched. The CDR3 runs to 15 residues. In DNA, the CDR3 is TGTGCCAGCAGCCGGGACAGGGAAAGTTACGAGCCCCAGCATTTT. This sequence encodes CASSRDRESYEPQHF.

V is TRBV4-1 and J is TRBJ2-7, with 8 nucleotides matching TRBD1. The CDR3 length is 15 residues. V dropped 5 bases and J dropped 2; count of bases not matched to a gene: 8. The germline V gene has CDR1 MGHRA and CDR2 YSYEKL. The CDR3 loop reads CASSKPDREAYEQYF. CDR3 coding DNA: TGCGCCAGCAGCAAACCGGACAGGGAAGCCTACGAGCAGTACTTC.

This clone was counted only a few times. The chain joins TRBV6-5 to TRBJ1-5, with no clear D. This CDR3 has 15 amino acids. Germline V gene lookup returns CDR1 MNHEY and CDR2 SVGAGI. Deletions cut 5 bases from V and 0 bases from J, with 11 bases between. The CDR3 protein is CASSRTVNSNQPQHF. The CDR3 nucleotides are TGTGCCAGCAGTCGTACAGTGAATAGCAATCAGCCCCAGCATTTT.

The CDR3 spells CASSRGGQGFNQPQHF. The CDR3 region has the DNA TGTGCCAGCAGCAGAGGAGGACAGGGGTTCAATCAGCCCCAGCATTTT. V usage is TRBV21-1 and J usage is TRBJ1-5; TRBD1 was called by the table and not checked on the DNA. TRBV21-1 has pseudogene status. This CDR3 is built from 16 residues.

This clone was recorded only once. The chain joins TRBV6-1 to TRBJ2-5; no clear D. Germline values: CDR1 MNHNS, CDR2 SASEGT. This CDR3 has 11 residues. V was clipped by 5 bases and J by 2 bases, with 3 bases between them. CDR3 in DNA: TGTGCCAGCAGTATACAAGAGACCCAGTACTTC. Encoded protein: CASSIQETQYF.

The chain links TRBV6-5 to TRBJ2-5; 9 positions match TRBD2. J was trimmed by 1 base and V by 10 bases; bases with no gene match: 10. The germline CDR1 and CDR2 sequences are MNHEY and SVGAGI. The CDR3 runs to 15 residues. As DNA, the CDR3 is TGTGCCATCGCCGCCGCGGGAGGGACCCAAGAGACCCAGTACTTC. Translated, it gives CAIAAAGGTQETQYF.

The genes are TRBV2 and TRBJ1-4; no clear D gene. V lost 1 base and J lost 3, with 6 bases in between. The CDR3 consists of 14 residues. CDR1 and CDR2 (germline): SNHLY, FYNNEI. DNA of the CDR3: TGTGCCAGCAGTGAAGGGGTCCCTAATGAAAAACTGTTTTTT. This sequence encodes CASSEGVPNEKLFF.

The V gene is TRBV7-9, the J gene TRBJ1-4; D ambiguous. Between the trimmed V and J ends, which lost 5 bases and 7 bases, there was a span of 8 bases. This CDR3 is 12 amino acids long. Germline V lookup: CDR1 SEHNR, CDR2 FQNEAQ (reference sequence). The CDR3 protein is CASSPGSEKLFF. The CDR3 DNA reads TGTGCCAGCAGCCCGGGGAGTGAAAAACTGTTTTTT.

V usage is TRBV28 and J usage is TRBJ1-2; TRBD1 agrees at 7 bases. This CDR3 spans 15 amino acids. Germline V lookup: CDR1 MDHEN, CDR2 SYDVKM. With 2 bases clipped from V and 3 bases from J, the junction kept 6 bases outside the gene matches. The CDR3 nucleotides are TGTGCCAGCAGTTTACTTCCGGGACAGTACTATGGCTACACCTTC. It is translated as CASSLLPGQYYGYTF.

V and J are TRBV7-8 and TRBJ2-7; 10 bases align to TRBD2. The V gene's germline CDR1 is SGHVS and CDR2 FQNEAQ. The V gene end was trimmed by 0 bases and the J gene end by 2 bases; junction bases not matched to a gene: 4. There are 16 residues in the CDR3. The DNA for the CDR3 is TGTGCCAGCAGCTTAGCGGGGACTAGCGTACCCTACGAGCAGTACTTC. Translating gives CASSLAGTSVPYEQYF. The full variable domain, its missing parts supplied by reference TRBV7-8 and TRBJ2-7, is GAGVSQSPRYKVAKRGQDVALRCDPISGHVSLFWYQQALGQGPEFLTYFQNEAQLDKSGLPSDRFFAERPEGSVSTLKIQRTQQEDSAVYLCASSLAGTSVPYEQYFGPGTRLTVT.

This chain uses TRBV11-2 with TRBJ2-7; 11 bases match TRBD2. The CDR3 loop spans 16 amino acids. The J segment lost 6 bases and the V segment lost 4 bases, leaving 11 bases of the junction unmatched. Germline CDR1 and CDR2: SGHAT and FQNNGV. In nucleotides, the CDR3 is TGTGCCAGCAGCTCAGGTACTAGCGGGAGTCCCCTCGAGCAGTACTTC. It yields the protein CASSSGTSGSPLEQYF.

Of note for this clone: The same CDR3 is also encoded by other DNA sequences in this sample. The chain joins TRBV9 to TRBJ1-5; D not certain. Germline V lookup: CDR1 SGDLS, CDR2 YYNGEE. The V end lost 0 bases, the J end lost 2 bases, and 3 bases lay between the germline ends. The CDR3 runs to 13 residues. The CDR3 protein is CASSVAGNQPQHF. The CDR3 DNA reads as TGTGCCAGCAGCGTAGCTGGCAATCAGCCCCAGCATTTT.

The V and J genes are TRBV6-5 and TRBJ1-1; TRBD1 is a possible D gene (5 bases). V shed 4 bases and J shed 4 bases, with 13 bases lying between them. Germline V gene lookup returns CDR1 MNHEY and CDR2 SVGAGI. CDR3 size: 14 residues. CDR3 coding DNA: TGTGCCAGCAGTTCCGACCAGGGAACCACTGAAGCTTTCTTT. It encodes CASSSDQGTTEAFF.

The CDR3 DNA sequence: TGTGCCAGCAGCCCTGGGACTATTCCCCCTGGGGCCAACGTCCTGACTTTC. The encoded protein is CASSPGTIPPGANVLTF. The chain has TRBV9 and TRBJ2-6; 7 bases are a match to TRBD2. The CDR3 extends over 17 amino acids. V shed 4 bases, J shed 2 bases, and the junction held 9 bases outside the gene matches. The germline CDR1 and CDR2 sequences are SGDLS and YYNGEE.

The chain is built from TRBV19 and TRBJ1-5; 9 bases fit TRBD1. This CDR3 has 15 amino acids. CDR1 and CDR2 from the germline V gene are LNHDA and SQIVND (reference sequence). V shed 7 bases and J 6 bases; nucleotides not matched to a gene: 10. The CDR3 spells CASTNTGTGLQPQHF. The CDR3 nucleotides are TGTGCCAGTACCAATACCGGGACAGGGCTTCAGCCCCAGCATTTT.

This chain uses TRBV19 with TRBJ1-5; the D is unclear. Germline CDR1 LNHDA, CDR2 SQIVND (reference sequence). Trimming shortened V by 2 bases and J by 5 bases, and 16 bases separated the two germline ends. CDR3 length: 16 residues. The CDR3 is CASSIHPPGSDQPQHF. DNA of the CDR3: TGTGCCAGTAGTATACACCCCCCGGGCAGTGATCAGCCCCAGCATTTT. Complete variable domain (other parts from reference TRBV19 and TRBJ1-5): DGGITQSPKYLFRKEGQNVTLSCEQNLNHDAMYWYRQDPGQGLRLIYYSQIVNDFQKGDIAEGYSVSREKKESFPLTVTSAQKNPTAFYLCASSIHPPGSDQPQHFGDGTRLSIL.

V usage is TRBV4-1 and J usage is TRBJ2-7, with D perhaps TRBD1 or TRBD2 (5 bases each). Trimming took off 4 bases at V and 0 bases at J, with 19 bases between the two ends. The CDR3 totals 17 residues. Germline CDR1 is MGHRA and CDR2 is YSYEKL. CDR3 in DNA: TGCGCCAGCAGCCTCGCACTCCTGGGGGTATACTCCTACGAGCAGTACTTC. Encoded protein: CASSLALLGVYSYEQYF.

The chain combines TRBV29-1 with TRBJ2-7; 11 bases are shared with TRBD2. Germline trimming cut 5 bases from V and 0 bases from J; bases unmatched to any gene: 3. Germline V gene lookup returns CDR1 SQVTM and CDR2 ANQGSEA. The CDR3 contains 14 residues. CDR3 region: CSVRGLAASYEQYF. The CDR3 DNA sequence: TGCAGCGTTCGGGGACTAGCGGCCTCCTACGAGCAGTACTTC.

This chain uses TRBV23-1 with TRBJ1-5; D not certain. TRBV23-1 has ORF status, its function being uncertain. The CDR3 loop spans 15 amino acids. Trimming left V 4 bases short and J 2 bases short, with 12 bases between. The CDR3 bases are TGCGCCAGCAGTCCAAGGCGCGGGGGCAATCAGCCCCAGCATTTT. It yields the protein CASSPRRGGNQPQHF.

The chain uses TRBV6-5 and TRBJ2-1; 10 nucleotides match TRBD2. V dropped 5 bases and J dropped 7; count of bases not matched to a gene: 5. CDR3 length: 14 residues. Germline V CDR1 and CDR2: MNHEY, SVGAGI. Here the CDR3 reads CASSLALAGNEQFF. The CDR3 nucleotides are TGTGCCAGCAGTCTGGCACTAGCGGGGAATGAGCAGTTCTTC.

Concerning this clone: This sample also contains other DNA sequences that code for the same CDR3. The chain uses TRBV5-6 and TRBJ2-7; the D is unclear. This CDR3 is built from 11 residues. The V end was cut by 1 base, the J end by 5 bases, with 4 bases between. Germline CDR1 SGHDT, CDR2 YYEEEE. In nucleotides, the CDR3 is TGTGCCAGCAGCTTGCGGAACGAGCAGTACTTC. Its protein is CASSLRNEQYF. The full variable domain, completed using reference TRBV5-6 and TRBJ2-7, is DAGVTQSPTHLIKTRGQQVTLRCSPKSGHDTVSWYQQALGQGPQFIFQYYEEEERQRGNFPDRFSGHQFPNYSSELNVNALLLGDSALYLCASSLRNEQYFGPGTRLTVT.

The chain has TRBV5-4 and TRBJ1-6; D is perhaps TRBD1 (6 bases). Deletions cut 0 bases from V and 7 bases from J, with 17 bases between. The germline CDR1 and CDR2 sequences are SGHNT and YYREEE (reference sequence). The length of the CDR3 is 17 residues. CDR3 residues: CASSLAGRGSLNSPLHF. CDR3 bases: TGTGCCAGCAGCTTGGCGGGCAGGGGAAGCCTAAATTCACCCCTCCACTTT. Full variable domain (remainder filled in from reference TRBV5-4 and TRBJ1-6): ETGVTQSPTHLIKTRGQQVTLRCSSQSGHNTVSWYQQALGQGPQFIFQYYREEENGRGNFPPRFSGLQFPNYSSELNVNALELDDSALYLCASSLAGRGSLNSPLHFGNGTRLTVT.

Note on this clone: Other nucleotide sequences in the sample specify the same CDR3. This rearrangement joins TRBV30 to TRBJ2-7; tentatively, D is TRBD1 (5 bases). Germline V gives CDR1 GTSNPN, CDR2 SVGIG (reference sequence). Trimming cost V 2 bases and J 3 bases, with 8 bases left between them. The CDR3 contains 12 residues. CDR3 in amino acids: CAWSPRGYEQYF. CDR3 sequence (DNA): TGTGCCTGGAGTCCTAGGGGCTACGAGCAGTACTTC.

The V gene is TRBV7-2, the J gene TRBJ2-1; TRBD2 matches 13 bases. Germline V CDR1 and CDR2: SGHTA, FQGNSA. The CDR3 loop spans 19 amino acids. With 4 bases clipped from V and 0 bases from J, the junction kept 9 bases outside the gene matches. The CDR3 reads CASSSRTSGSHSSYNEQFF. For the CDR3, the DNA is TGTGCCAGCAGCTCACGGACTAGCGGGAGCCATAGCTCCTACAATGAGCAGTTCTTC.